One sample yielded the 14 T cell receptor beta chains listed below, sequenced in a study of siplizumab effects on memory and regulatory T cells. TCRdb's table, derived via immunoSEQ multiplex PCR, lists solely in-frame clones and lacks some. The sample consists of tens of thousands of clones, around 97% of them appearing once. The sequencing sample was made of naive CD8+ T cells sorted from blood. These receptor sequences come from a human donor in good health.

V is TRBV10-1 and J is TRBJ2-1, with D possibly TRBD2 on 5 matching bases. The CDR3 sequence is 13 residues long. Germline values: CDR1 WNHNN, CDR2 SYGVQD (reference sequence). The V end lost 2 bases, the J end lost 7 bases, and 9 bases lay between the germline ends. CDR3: CASSEARGNEQFF. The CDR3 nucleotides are TGCGCCAGCAGTGAGGCCCGGGGAAATGAGCAGTTCTTC.

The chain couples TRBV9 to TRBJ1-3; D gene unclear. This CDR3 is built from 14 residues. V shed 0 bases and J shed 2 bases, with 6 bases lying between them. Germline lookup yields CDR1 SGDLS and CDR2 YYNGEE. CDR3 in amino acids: CASSVGGPGNTIYF. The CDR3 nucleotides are TGTGCCAGCAGCGTAGGGGGTCCTGGAAACACCATATATTTT.

In DNA form, the CDR3 reads TGTGCCAGCAGCGTAGGGGGTGGAAATTCACCCCTCCACTTT. Amino acid sequence: CASSVGGGNSPLHF. The chain joins TRBV9 to TRBJ1-6, with D hard to call. V shed 0 bases and J shed 7 bases, with 8 bases lying between them. The length of the CDR3 is 14 residues. From germline, CDR1 is SGDLS and CDR2 YYNGEE.

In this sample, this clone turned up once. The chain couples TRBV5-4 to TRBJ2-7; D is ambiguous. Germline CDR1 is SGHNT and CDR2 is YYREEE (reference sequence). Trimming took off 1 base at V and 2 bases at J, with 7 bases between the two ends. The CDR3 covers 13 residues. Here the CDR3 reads CASSLWRTYEQYF. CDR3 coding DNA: TGTGCCAGCAGCTTGTGGCGGACCTACGAGCAGTACTTC. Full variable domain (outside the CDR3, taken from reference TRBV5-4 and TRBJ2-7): ETGVTQSPTHLIKTRGQQVTLRCSSQSGHNTVSWYQQALGQGPQFIFQYYREEENGRGNFPPRFSGLQFPNYSSELNVNALELDDSALYLCASSLWRTYEQYFGPGTRLTVT.

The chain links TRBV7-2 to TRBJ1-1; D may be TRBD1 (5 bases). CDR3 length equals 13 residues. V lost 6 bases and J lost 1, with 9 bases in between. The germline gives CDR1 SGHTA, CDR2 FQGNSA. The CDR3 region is CASSLDRNTEAFF. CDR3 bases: TGTGCCAGCAGTCTAGACAGGAACACTGAAGCTTTCTTT.

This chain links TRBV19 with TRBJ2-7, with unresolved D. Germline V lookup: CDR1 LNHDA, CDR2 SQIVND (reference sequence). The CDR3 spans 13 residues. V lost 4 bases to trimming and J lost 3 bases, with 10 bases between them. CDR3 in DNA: TGTGCCAGTAGTACCGGGCTTGTCTACGAGCAGTACTTC. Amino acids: CASSTGLVYEQYF.

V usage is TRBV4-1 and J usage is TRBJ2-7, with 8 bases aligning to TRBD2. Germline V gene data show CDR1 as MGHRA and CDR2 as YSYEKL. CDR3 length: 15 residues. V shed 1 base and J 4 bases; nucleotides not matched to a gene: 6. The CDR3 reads CASSQGLASGYEQYF. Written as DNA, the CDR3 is TGCGCCAGCAGCCAAGGGTTAGCTAGCGGGTACGAGCAGTACTTC.

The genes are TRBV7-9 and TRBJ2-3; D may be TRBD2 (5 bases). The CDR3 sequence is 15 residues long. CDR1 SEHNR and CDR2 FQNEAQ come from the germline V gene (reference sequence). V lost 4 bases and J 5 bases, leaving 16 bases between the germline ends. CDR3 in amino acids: CASSSGSGLKDTQYF. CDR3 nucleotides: TGTGCCAGCAGCTCCGGATCGGGGTTGAAAGATACGCAGTATTTT.

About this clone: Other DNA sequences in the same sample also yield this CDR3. CDR3 in amino acids: CASSGSNTEAFF. Here the CDR3 DNA reads TGTGCCAGCAGCGGAAGCAACACTGAAGCTTTCTTT. The rearrangement links TRBV9 to TRBJ1-1, with no clear D. The CDR3 spans 12 residues. Trimming stripped 3 bases from V and 2 bases from J, with 5 bases between. The germline V gene has CDR1 SGDLS and CDR2 YYNGEE.

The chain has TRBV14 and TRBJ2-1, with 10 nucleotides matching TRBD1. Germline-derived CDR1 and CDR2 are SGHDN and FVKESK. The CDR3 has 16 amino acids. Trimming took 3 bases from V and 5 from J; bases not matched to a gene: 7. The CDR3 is CASSQDRDRGNNEQFF. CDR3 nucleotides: TGTGCCAGCAGCCAGGACCGGGACAGGGGCAACAATGAGCAGTTCTTC. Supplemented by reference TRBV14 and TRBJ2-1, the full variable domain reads EAGVTQFPSHSVIEKGQTVTLRCDPISGHDNLYWYRRVMGKEIKFLLHFVKESKQDESGMPNNRFLAERTGGTYSTLKVQPAELEDSGVYFCASSQDRDRGNNEQFFGPGTRLTVL.

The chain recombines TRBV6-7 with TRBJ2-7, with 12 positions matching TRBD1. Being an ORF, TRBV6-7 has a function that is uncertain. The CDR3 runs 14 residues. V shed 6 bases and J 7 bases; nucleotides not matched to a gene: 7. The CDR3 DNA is TGTGCCAGCAGCCCGGGACAGGGGGCGGGTGAGCAGTACTTC. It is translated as CASSPGQGAGEQYF.

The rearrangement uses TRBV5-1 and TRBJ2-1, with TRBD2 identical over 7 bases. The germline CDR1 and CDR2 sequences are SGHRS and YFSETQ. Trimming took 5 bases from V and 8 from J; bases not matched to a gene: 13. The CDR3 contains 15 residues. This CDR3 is CASSSPSGIGDEQFF. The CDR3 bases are TGCGCCAGCAGTTCGCCTAGCGGAATTGGGGATGAGCAGTTCTTC.

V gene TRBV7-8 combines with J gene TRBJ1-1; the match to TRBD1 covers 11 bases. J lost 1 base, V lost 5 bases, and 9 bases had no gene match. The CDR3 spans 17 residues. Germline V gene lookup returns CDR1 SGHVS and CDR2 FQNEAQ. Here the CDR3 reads CASSQNPGQGGNTEAFF. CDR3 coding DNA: TGTGCCAGCAGCCAAAACCCGGGACAGGGGGGGAACACTGAAGCTTTCTTT.

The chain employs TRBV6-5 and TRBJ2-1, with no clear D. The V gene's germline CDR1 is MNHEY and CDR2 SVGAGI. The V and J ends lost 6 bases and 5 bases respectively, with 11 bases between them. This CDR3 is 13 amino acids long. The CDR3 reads CASRDPPNNEQFF. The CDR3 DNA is TGTGCCAGCAGGGACCCGCCAAACAATGAGCAGTTCTTC.